This T cell receptor beta chain was identified during a study of blood T cell repertoires in COVID-19. About the study: Samples taken during acute and convalescent COVID-19 were collected in the United States, Italy and Spain. PBMCs, B-cell-depleted T cells, or T cells were the source of the cDNA or gDNA that made up the material.

As handled by the study authors: It was from reference gene primer amplification that nucleated cell counts were estimated. The repertoire was sequenced with immunoSEQ multiplex PCR; TCRdb's copy has only in-frame clones and lacks some. V and J calls and clone size are copied from that table; D and trimming were computed from the DNA. The sample holds around 190,000 clones, roughly 83% seen once. Seattle enrolled patients during active infection and tracked them longitudinally. This CDR3 has 13 residues. The V gene's germline CDR1 is SNHLY and CDR2 FYNNEI. Trimming left V 7 bases short and J 3 bases short, with 13 bases between.

Sequenced sample: peripheral blood. This receptor was obtained from a woman in her thirties or forties with COVID-19, enrolled during active disease. The J gene is TRBJ2-7, the V gene TRBV2; D is perhaps TRBD1 (5 bases). CDR3 in amino acids: CASKHRSFYEQYF. CDR3 DNA: TGTGCCAGCAAGCACAGGTCTTTCTACGAGCAGTACTTC.